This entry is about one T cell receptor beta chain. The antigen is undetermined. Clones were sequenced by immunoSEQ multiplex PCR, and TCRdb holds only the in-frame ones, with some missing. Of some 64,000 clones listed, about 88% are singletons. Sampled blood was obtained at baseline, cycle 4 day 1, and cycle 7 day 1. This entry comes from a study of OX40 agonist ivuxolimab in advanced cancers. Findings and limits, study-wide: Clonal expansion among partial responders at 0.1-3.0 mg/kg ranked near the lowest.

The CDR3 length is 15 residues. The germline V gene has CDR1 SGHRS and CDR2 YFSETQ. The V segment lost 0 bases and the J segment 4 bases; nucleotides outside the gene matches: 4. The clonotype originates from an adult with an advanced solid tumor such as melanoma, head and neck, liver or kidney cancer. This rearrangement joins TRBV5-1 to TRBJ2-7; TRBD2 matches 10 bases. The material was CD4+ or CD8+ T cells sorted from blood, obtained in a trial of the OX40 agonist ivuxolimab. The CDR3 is CASSLASGRAYEQYF. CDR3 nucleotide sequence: TGCGCCAGCAGCTTGGCCAGCGGGAGGGCTTACGAGCAGTACTTC.